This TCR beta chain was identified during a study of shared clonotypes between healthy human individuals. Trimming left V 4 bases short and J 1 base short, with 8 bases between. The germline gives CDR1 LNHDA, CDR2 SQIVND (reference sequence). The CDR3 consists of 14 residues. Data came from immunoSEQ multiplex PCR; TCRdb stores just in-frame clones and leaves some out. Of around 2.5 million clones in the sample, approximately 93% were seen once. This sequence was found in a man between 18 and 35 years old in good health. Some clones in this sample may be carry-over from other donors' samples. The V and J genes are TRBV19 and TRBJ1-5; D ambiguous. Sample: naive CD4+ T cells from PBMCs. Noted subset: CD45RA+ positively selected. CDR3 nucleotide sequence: TGTGCCAGTAGTACTGGGGAGAGCAATCAGCCCCAGCATTTT. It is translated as CASSTGESNQPQHF.